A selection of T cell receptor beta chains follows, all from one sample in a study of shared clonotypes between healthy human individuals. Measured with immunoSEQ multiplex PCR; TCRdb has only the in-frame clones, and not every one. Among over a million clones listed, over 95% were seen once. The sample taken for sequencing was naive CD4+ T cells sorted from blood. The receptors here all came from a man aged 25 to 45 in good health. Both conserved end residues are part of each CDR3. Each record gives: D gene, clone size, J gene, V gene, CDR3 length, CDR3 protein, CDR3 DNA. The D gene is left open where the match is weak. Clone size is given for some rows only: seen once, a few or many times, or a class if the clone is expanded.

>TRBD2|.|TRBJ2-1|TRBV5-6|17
CASSGTSGTRSYNEQFF
TGTGCCAGCAGCGGGACTAGCGGGACTAGATCCTACAATGAGCAGTTCTTC
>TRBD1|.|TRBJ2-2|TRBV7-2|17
CASSLAFARGRPGELFF
TGTGCCAGCAGCTTAGCGTTCGCCAGGGGGCGCCCCGGGGAGCTGTTTTTT
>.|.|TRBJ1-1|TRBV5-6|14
CASSLRGPGTEAFF
TGTGCCAGCAGCTTGAGGGGCCCCGGCACTGAAGCTTTCTTT
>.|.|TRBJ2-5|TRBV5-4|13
CASSLQLQETQYF
TGTGCCAGCAGCTTACAGCTCCAAGAGACCCAGTACTTC
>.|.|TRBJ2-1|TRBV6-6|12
CASSFPGTPTFF
TGTGCCAGCAGTTTTCCCGGGACTCCAACGTTCTTC
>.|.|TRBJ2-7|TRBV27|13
CASSSSGSYEQYF
TGTGCCAGCAGTTCCAGCGGATCCTACGAGCAGTACTTC
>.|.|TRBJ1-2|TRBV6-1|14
CASNLGRTDYGYTF
TGTGCCAGCAACCTGGGACGGACCGACTATGGCTACACCTTC
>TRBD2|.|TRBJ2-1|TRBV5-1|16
CASSLAGGLAGAEQFF
TGCGCCAGCAGCTTGGCGGGGGGACTAGCGGGAGCTGAGCAGTTCTTC
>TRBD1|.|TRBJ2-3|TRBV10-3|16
CAISRQGESSTDTQYF
TGTGCCATCAGCAGACAGGGCGAAAGTAGCACAGATACGCAGTATTTT
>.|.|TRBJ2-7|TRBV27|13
CASSLREGYEQYF
TGTGCCAGCAGTTTACGGGAAGGGTACGAGCAGTACTTC
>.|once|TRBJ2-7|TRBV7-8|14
CASSQTNPTYEQYF
TGTGCCAGCAGTCAAACCAATCCCACCTACGAGCAGTACTTC
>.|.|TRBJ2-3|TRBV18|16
CASSPFRDIPSDTQYF
TGTGCCAGCTCACCATTCCGGGACATACCCTCAGATACGCAGTATTTT
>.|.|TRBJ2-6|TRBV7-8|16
CASSFPLGRGANVLTF
TGTGCCAGCAGCTTCCCCCTCGGGAGAGGGGCCAACGTCCTGACTTTC
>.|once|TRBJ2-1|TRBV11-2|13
CASSLAGVNEQFF
TGTGCCAGCAGCTTAGCGGGAGTGAATGAGCAGTTCTTC
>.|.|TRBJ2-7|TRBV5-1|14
CASSYSTGSYEQYF
TGCGCCAGCAGCTACTCTACTGGTTCCTACGAGCAGTACTTC
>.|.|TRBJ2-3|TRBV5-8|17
CASPHKETRRVADTQYF
TGTGCCAGCCCGCATAAAGAAACGCGACGAGTAGCAGATACGCAGTATTTT
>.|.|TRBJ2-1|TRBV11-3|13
CASSLDRDIEQFF
TGTGCCAGCAGCTTAGATCGCGATATTGAGCAGTTCTTC
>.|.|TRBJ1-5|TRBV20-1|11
CSARVSEPQHF
TGCAGTGCTAGAGTTTCCGAACCCCAGCATTTT
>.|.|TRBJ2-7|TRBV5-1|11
CASRDSYEQYF
TGCGCCAGCAGGGACAGCTACGAGCAGTACTTC
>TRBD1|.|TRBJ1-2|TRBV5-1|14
CADPQPGQGNGYTF
TGCGCAGACCCACAACCGGGACAGGGGAATGGCTACACCTTC
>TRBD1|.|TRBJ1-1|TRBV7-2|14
CASSWDRGGTEAFF
TGTGCCAGCAGCTGGGACAGGGGAGGGACTGAAGCTTTCTTT
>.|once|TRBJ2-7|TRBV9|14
CASSVGVSSYEQYF
TGTGCCAGCAGCGTGGGGGTGAGCTCCTACGAGCAGTACTTC
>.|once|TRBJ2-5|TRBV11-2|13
CASSFGARETQYF
TGTGCCAGCAGCTTCGGAGCACGGGAGACCCAGTACTTC
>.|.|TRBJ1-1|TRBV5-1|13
CASSLWSNTEAFF
TGCGCCAGCAGCTTGTGGTCGAACACTGAAGCTTTCTTT
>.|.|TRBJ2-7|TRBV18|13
CASSPPSLYEQYF
TGTGCCAGCTCACCTCCTTCACTATACGAGCAGTACTTC
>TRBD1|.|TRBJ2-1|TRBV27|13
CASSLTGGNEQFF
TGTGCCAGCAGTTTGACAGGGGGGAATGAGCAGTTCTTC
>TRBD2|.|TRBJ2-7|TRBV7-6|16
CASSQSLAGGAYEQYF
TGTGCCAGCAGCCAATCACTAGCGGGAGGGGCCTACGAGCAGTACTTC
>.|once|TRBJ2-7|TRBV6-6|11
CASSRRYEQYF
TGTGCCAGCAGCCGACGCTACGAGCAGTACTTC
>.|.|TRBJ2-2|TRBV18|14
CASSASVNTGELFF
TGTGCCAGCTCAGCTAGCGTAAACACCGGGGAGCTGTTTTTT
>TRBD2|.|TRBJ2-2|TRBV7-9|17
CASSFGTSGINTGELFF
TGTGCCAGCAGCTTCGGGACTAGCGGGATAAACACCGGGGAGCTGTTTTTT
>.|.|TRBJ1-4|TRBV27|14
CASKAGLTNEKLFF
TGTGCCAGCAAGGCGGGGTTAACTAATGAAAAACTGTTTTTT
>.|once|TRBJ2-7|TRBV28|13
CASGGGSSYEQYF
TGTGCCAGTGGGGGCGGGAGCTCCTACGAGCAGTACTTC
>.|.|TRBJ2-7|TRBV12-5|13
CASGLVNGEGQYF
TGTGCTAGTGGTTTGGTAAACGGCGAGGGGCAGTACTTC
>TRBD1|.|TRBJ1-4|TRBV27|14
CASSPGTGYEKLFF
TGTGCCAGCAGTCCCGGGACAGGGTACGAAAAACTGTTTTTT
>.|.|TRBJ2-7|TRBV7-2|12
CASSLGQSEQYF
TGTGCCAGCAGCTTAGGACAGTCCGAGCAGTACTTC
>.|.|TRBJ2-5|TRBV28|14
CASSFGLGRETQYF
TGTGCCAGCAGTTTTGGTCTAGGACGGGAGACCCAGTACTTC
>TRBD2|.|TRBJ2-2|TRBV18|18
CASSPLTWTSADTGELFF
TGTGCCAGCTCACCACTTACGTGGACTAGCGCGGACACCGGGGAGCTGTTTTTT
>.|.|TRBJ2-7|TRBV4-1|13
CASSQEEGNEQYF
TGCGCCAGCAGCCAAGAAGAAGGGAACGAGCAGTACTTC
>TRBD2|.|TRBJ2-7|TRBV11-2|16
CASSSRGLADSYEQYF
TGTGCCAGCAGCAGTAGGGGACTAGCGGACTCCTACGAGCAGTACTTC
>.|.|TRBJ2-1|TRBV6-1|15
CASSQRLSSYNEQFF
TGTGCCAGCAGTCAGCGGTTAAGCTCCTACAATGAGCAGTTCTTC